This T cell receptor (beta chain) comes out of a study of cytomegalovirus exposure and HLA in healthy donors. Study-level results: Follow-up analysis later connected one missense variant in DCLRE1C with trimming of TCR beta V- and J-genes.

A remark on this clone: Its antigen is currently unknown.

Germline trimming cut 5 bases from V and 3 bases from J; bases unmatched to any gene: 9. Germline CDR1 is LNHDA and CDR2 is SQIVND (reference sequence). The CDR3 runs 16 residues. PCR primers comprised 60 Vbeta and 13 Jbeta primers. Assay: immunoSEQ multiplex PCR; the TCRdb copy retains only in-frame clones and omits some. The sample totals 70,000 to 90,000 clones. The sequenced material came from PBMCs. The source of this sequence is a man between 18 and 29 years old in good health and CMV-seropositive. V and J are TRBV19 and TRBJ2-2, with TRBD1 matching over 7 bases. CDR3 sequence reads: CASSVDREGDTGELFF. The CDR3, as DNA: TGTGCCAGTAGTGTCGACAGGGAAGGGGACACCGGGGAGCTGTTTTTT.